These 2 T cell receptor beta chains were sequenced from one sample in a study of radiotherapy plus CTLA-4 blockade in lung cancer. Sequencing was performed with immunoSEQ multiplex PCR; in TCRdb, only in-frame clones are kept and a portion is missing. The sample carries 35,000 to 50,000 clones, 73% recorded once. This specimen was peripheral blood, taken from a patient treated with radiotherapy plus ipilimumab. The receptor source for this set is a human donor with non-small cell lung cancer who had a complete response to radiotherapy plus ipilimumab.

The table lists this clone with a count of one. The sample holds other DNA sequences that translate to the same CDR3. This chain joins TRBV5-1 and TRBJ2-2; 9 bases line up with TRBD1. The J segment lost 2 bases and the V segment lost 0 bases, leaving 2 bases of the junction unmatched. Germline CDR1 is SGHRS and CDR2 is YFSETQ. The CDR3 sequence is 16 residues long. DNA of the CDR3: TGCGCCAGCAGCTTGGAGGGACAGGGAAACACCGGGGAGCTGTTTTTT. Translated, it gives CASSLEGQGNTGELFF.

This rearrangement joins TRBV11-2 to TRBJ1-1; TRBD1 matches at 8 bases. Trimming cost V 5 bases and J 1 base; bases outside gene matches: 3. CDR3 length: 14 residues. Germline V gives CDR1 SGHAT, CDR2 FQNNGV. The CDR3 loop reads CASSVDRGNTEAFF. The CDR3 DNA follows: TGTGCCAGCAGCGTCGACAGGGGGAACACTGAAGCTTTCTTT.